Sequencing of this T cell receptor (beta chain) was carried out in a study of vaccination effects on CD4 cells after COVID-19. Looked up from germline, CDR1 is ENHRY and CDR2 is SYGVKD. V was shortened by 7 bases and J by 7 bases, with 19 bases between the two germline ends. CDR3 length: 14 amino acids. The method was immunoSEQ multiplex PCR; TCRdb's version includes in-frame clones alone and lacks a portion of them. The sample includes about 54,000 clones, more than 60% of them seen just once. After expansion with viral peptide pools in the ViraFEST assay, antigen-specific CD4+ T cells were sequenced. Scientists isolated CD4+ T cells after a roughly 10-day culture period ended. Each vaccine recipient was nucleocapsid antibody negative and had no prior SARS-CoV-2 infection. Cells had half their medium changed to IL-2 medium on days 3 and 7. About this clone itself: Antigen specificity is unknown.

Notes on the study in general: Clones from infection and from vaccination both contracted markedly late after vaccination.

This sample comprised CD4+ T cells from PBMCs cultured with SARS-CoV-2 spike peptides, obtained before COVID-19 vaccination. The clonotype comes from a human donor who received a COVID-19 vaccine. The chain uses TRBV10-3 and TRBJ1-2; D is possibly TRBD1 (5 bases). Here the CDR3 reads CAIKGLASVSGYTF. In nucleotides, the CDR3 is TGTGCCATCAAGGGACTGGCGTCGGTGAGTGGCTACACCTTC.